The T cell receptor (beta chain) described here comes from a study of T cells in Graves' hyperthyroidism and ophthalmopathy. As for this clonotype: This may be a read error: a much more frequent sequence differs by one nucleotide.

Amplification yielded TCR beta CDR3 regions, with RNA transcripts as the source. First-round RT-PCR targeting the TCR CDR3 was performed with the HTBI primer set. TCRdb reprocessed the multiplex PCR reads via MiXCR and lists one record per CDR3 protein. The table records approximately 270,000 distinct CDR3 sequences, less than 15% of them present only once. Sequencing was performed on blood. The origin of this receptor is a woman aged 40 to 50 with Graves' hyperthyroidism that later progressed to Graves' ophthalmopathy.

Written as DNA, the CDR3 is TGTGCCAGCGGGCAAGGTTTCAATGAGCAGTTCTTC. Residues: CASGQGFNEQFF. The V gene is TRBV27, the J gene TRBJ2-1; D gene uncertain. The CDR3 has 12 amino acids. Trimming stripped 8 bases from V and 6 bases from J, with 11 bases between. CDR1 and CDR2 (germline): MNHEY, SMNVEV (reference sequence).